These T cell receptor beta chains were read from a single sample in a study of T cells in Graves' hyperthyroidism and ophthalmopathy. MiXCR, run by TCRdb on the multiplex PCR reads, gives a single entry per CDR3 protein. The table records roughly 630,000 distinct CDR3 sequences, 15% to 17% of them present only once. Specimen: blood. These receptor sequences come from a woman aged 30 to 39 with Graves' hyperthyroidism. The CDR3 runs from the conserved cysteine through the conserved F or W. Each record gives: D gene, clone size, J gene, V gene, CDR3 protein, CDR3 DNA. A D gene is named only where the DNA matches it firmly. Size is omitted from some rows. Given values are once, few, many or a class for expanded clones.

TRBD1 once TRBJ1-5 TRBV28 CASSPAGTGGEGNQPQHF TGTGCCAGCAGTCCGGCAGGGACAGGGGGCGAGGGCAATCAGCCCCAGCATTTT
- many TRBJ2-7 TRBV5-5 CASSYRDIVYEQYF TGTGCCAGCAGCTACCGGGACATCGTCTACGAGCAGTACTTC
- many TRBJ2-3 TRBV5-1 CASSLGRGTSTSSTDTQYF TGCGCCAGCAGCTTGGGTCGCGGGACCTCAACCTCTAGCACAGATACGCAGTATTTT
TRBD2 many TRBJ2-7 TRBV11-3 CASIQGLAGHYEQYF TGTGCCAGCATCCAGGGACTAGCGGGACACTACGAGCAGTACTTC
TRBD2 - TRBJ2-1 TRBV4-1 CASSQGGLAGGAGNEQFF TGCGCCAGCAGCCAAGGGGGACTAGCGGGAGGGGCAGGCAATGAGCAGTTCTTC
- - TRBJ2-3 TRBV10-2 CASRDISGTDTQYF TGCGCCAGCAGGGACATATCGGGCACAGATACGCAGTATTTT
TRBD2 - TRBJ2-1 TRBV19 CASSIRGLAEYNEQFF TGTGCCAGTAGTATTAGGGGACTAGCGGAGTACAATGAGCAGTTCTTC
- many TRBJ2-5 TRBV2 CASTFHGQNKETQYF TGTGCCAGTACATTCCATGGACAGAATAAGGAGACCCAGTACTTC
- - TRBJ1-1 TRBV14 CASSQNRNTEAFF TGTGCCAGCAGCCAGAATCGGAACACTGAAGCTTTCTTT
TRBD1 - TRBJ2-3 TRBV19 CASTRYLPGQGTDTQYF TGTGCCAGTACCCGATACCTCCCCGGACAGGGCACAGATACGCAGTATTTT
- many TRBJ2-1 TRBV5-1 CASSLGQGGNNEQFF TGCGCCAGCAGCTTGGGGCAGGGAGGAAACAATGAGCAGTTCTTC
TRBD2 few TRBJ2-4 TRBV20-1 CSARVRLAENIQYF TGCAGTGCTAGGGTGAGACTAGCAGAAAACATTCAGTACTTC
- many TRBJ2-3 TRBV29-1 CSVPSPEVPSTDTQYF TGCAGCGTTCCATCCCCTGAAGTACCGTCCACAGATACGCAGTATTTT
TRBD1 - TRBJ1-3 TRBV5-1 CASSLEATGFGNTIYF TGCGCCAGCAGCTTGGAGGCGACAGGGTTTGGAAACACCATATATTTT
TRBD2 many TRBJ2-1 TRBV10-3 CAISITNGLAGINEQFF TGTGCCATCAGTATAACCAACGGACTAGCGGGTATTAATGAGCAGTTCTTC
- many TRBJ2-5 TRBV20-1 CSARVGARVQETQYF TGCAGTGCTAGAGTGGGGGCTAGGGTACAAGAGACCCAGTACTTC
TRBD1 - TRBJ2-5 TRBV19 CASSQGSGDSANF TGTGCCAGTAGCCAAGGAAGTGGGGACAGCGCAAACTTC
- many TRBJ2-3 TRBV5-1 CASSLVLPMTNTQYF TGCGCCAGCAGCTTGGTCCTGCCAATGACTAATACGCAGTATTTT
- - TRBJ1-1 TRBV29-1 CSVVGSSENTEAFF TGCAGCGTTGTTGGCAGCTCTGAAAACACTGAAGCTTTCTTT
TRBD2 few TRBJ2-1 TRBV20-1 CSARGQLAASYNEQFF TGCAGTGCGAGAGGGCAACTAGCGGCTTCCTACAATGAGCAGTTCTTC